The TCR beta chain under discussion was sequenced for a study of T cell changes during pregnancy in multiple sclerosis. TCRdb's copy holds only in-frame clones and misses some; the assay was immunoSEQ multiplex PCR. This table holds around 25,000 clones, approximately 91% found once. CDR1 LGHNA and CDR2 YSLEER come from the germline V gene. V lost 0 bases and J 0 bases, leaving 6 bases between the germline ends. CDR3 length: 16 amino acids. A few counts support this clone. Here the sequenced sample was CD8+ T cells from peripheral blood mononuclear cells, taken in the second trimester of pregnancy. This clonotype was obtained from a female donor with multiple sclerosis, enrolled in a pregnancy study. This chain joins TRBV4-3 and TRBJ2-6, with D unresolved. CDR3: CASSQDGSSGANVLTF. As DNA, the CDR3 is TGCGCCAGCAGCCAAGATGGCAGCTCTGGGGCCAACGTCCTGACTTTC.